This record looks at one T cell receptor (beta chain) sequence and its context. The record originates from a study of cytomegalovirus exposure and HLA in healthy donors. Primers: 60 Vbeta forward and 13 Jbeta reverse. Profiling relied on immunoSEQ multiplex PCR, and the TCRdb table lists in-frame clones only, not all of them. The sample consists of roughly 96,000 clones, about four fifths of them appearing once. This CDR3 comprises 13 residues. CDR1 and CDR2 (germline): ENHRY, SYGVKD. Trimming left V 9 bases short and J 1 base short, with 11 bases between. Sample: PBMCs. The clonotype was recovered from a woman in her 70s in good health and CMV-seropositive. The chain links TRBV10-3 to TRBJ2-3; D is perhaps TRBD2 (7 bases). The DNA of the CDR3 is TGTGCCATACGGGGGGCTGGCACAGATACGCAGTATTTT. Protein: CAIRGAGTDTQYF.